This T cell receptor (beta chain) was obtained from a study of cytomegalovirus exposure and HLA in healthy donors. The PCR ran on 60 Vbeta and 13 Jbeta primers. Clones were sequenced by immunoSEQ multiplex PCR, and TCRdb holds only the in-frame ones, with some missing. The table lists fewer than 120,000 clones, more than 65% of them singletons. This receptor was identified in a man under 40 in good health and CMV-seropositive. Sequencing was done on a sample of PBMCs.

DNA for the CDR3: TGTGCCAGCAGCTTAGCCCCAGCGGGGGGCTTGGGTACGCAGTATTTT. Protein product: CASSLAPAGGLGTQYF. The chain couples TRBV7-6 to TRBJ2-3, with TRBD2 matching 9 bases. The CDR3 length is 16 residues. Trimming cost V 0 bases and J 8 bases; bases outside gene matches: 9. Germline CDR1 is SGHVS and CDR2 is FNYEAQ.